This TCR beta chain was sequenced for a study of cytomegalovirus exposure and HLA in healthy donors. Across the study: Early release data held approximately 81 million unique TCRs from HLA-typed donors.

Details on this clone: Its specificity is unknown.

Study conclusions and caveats: CMV serostatus was the only recorded immune exposure for donors. Versus the approximately 700-donor mean, an Asian-associated ancestry cluster reportedly showed fewer N-insertions in a later analysis. Presence/absence results assume similar sequencing depth per donor, which may not hold.

PCR amplification relied on 60 Vbeta primers (plus 13 Jbeta primers). Profiling relied on immunoSEQ multiplex PCR, and the TCRdb table lists in-frame clones only, not all of them. The data contain around 67,000 clones, roughly two thirds of them singletons. The CDR3 runs to 11 residues. CDR1 is MDHEN, CDR2 SYDVKM, per germline. V was pared by 6 bases and J by 13 bases, with 13 bases between. The J gene is TRBJ1-5, the V gene TRBV28; D is uncertain. This TCR was recovered from a woman aged 50 to 60 in good health and CMV-seronegative. Sequencing was carried out using PBMCs. The CDR3 sequence: CASRAGLHQHF. The CDR3 region has the DNA TGTGCCAGCAGGGCTGGGCTTCATCAGCATTTT.